Below, 6 T cell receptor beta chains from the same sample are listed, as sequenced in a study of Graves' ophthalmopathy and Graves' hyperthyroidism. For repertoire sequencing, the TCR beta CDR3 regions were amplified from RNA transcripts. The library came from an HTBI-primed first-round RT-PCR and a second-round multiplex PCR. Each CDR3 protein gets one entry after TCRdb re-called the multiplex PCR reads with MiXCR. This sample has about 740,000 distinct CDR3 sequences, with 40% found just once. Specimen: peripheral blood. The receptors stem from an adult man with Graves' ophthalmopathy.

V and J are TRBV25-1 and TRBJ1-1; no clear D gene. Trimming stripped 5 bases from V and 1 base from J, with 14 bases between. Germline V CDR1 and CDR2: MGHDK, SYGVNS. The CDR3 sequence is 15 residues long. The CDR3 nucleotides read TGTGCCAGCAGTTTATCGACACCACGGAACACTGAAGCTTTCTTT. Residues: CASSLSTPRNTEAFF.

A remark on this clonotype: This sequence may be a read error, since a much larger clone differs from it by one base. The chain has TRBV6-1 and TRBJ2-6; no clear D. This CDR3 has 16 residues. Germline V gene data show CDR1 as MNHNS and CDR2 as SASEGT. V lost 6 bases, J lost 0 bases, and 12 bases lay in between. The DNA for the CDR3 is TGTGCCAGCAGGGTAAAGGGCCGCTCTGGGGCCAACGTCCTGACTTTC. It encodes CASRVKGRSGANVLTF.

This clonotype was seen repeatedly, ten times or more. The chain employs TRBV7-9 and TRBJ1-2, with 9 nucleotides matching TRBD1. The CDR3 contains 15 residues. V trimming: 5 bases; J trimming: 0 bases; junction bases outside the gene matches: 4. Germline lookup yields CDR1 SEHNR and CDR2 FQNEAQ (reference sequence). CDR3 protein: CASSHGQGSNYGYTF. The CDR3 DNA reads as TGTGCCAGCAGCCACGGACAGGGGTCTAACTATGGCTACACCTTC.

J is TRBJ2-6 and V is TRBV15; D is perhaps TRBD2 (6 bases). CDR3 length: 15 amino acids. V lost 3 bases and J lost 2, with 8 bases in between. Germline V CDR1 and CDR2: LNHNV, YYDKDF (reference sequence). The CDR3 DNA reads as TGTGCCACCAGCAGCGTAGCGGCTGGGGCCAACGTCCTGACTTTC. The encoded protein is CATSSVAAGANVLTF.

The chain joins TRBV30 to TRBJ1-2; no clear D gene. Germline V gene lookup returns CDR1 GTSNPN and CDR2 SVGIG (reference sequence). The CDR3 consists of 14 residues. V dropped 0 bases and J dropped 6 bases, with 14 bases sitting between them. The DNA of the CDR3 is TGTGCCTGGAGTGTACAGCTCAGTCGTAATGGCTACACCTTC. Translated: CAWSVQLSRNGYTF.

This clonotype was detected many times. V usage is TRBV5-1 and J usage is TRBJ1-2; perhaps TRBD1 as D (6 bases). The CDR3 loop spans 12 amino acids. Trimming removed 7 bases from V and 8 bases from J, with 15 bases in between. In germline, CDR1 is SGHRS, CDR2 YFSETQ. The CDR3 bases are TGCGCCAGCTCCGGGGGCCCTTGGGGCTACACCTTC. The encoded protein is CASSGGPWGYTF.